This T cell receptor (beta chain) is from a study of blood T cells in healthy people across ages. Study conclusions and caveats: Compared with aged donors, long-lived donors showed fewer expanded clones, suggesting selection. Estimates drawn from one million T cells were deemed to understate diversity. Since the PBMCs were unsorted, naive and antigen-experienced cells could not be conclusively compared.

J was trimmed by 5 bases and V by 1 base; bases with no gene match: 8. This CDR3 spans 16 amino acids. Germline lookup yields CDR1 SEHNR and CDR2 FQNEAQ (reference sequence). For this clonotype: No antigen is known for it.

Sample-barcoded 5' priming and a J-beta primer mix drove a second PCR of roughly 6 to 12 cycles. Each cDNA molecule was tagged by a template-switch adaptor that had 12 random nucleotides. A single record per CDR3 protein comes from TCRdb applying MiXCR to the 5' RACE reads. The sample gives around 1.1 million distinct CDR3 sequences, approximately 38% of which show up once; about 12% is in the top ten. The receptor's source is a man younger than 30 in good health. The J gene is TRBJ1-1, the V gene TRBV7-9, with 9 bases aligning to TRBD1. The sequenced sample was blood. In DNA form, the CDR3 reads TGTGCCAGCAGCTTAGGTTTGGGGACAGGGCTTACTGAAGCTTTCTTT. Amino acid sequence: CASSLGLGTGLTEAFF.